These 16 T cell receptor beta chains were all obtained from the same sample, sequenced in a study of blood T cell repertoires in COVID-19. Libraries were prepared by immunoSEQ multiplex PCR; TCRdb keeps only in-frame clonotypes and omits some of them. The sample consists of about 160,000 clones, 82% of them appearing once. Source material: peripheral blood. The receptors stem from a human donor with acute or convalescent COVID-19. The donor label of this sample is uncertain.

The genes are TRBV30 and TRBJ1-6; possibly TRBD1 for D (5 bases). Germline CDR1 GTSNPN, CDR2 SVGIG (reference sequence). Deletions cut 0 bases from V and 8 bases from J, with 8 bases between. CDR3 length: 13 amino acids. This CDR3 is CAWSVGEDSPLHF. The DNA of the CDR3 is TGTGCCTGGAGTGTAGGGGAGGATTCACCCCTCCACTTT.

V gene TRBV30 combines with J gene TRBJ2-5, with D tentatively TRBD2 (5 bases). Germline assignment: CDR1 GTSNPN and CDR2 SVGIG (reference sequence). The germline V and J ends were trimmed by 1 base and 5 bases, with 11 bases remaining between them. The CDR3 contains 13 residues. The DNA of the CDR3 is TGTGCCTGGAGTGGTAGCGCGAGGGAGACCCAGTACTTC. Protein product: CAWSGSARETQYF.

This clone appeared a single time. The chain uses TRBV7-9 and TRBJ1-2, with D possibly matching TRBD1 (5 bases). Trimming cost V 10 bases and J 7 bases, with 25 bases left between them. CDR3 length: 15 residues. From germline, CDR1 is SEHNR and CDR2 FQNEAQ (reference sequence). The CDR3 DNA follows: TGTGCCACCGCAGCGACATATTCGGGGGGTGGTGGCTACACCTTC. It translates to CATAATYSGGGGYTF.

This clone was found a few times. This chain joins TRBV18 and TRBJ1-3, with no clear D. Per germline, CDR1 KGHSH and CDR2 LQKENI. CDR3 length: 16 residues. Trimming left V 3 bases short and J 2 bases short, with 14 bases between. The CDR3 protein is CASSPGPPKTGNTIYF. CDR3 coding DNA: TGTGCCAGCTCACCCGGTCCACCGAAGACTGGAAACACCATATATTTT. The variable domain in full, with the rest retrieved from reference TRBV18 and TRBJ1-3, is NAGVMQNPRHLVRRRGQEARLRCSPMKGHSHVYWYRQLPEEGLKFMVYLQKENIIDESGMPKERFSAEFPKEGPSILRIQQVVRGDSAAYFCASSPGPPKTGNTIYFGEGSWLTVV.

This rearrangement joins TRBV13 to TRBJ2-5; D remains ambiguous. Germline CDR1 is PRHDT and CDR2 is FYEKMQ (reference sequence). V was trimmed by 6 bases and J by 2 bases, leaving 10 bases between them. The CDR3 length is 13 residues. Written as DNA, the CDR3 is TGTGCCAGCAGTCGTACAGAGCAAGAGACCCAGTACTTC. It is translated as CASSRTEQETQYF.

The chain has TRBV6-5 and TRBJ1-4; unclear D gene. The germline V gene encodes CDR1 MNHEY and CDR2 SVGAGI. The CDR3 has 11 amino acids. V gave up 9 bases and J gave up 8 bases, with 10 bases separating them. Here the CDR3 reads CASGREEKLFF. The CDR3 DNA reads as TGTGCCAGTGGGCGGGAAGAAAAACTGTTTTTT.

The CDR3 protein is CASSFDNSPLHF. The CDR3 DNA sequence: TGTGCCAGCAGCTTCGATAATTCACCCCTCCACTTT. The rearrangement uses TRBV5-4 and TRBJ1-6; D ambiguous. This CDR3 has 12 residues. V gave up 2 bases and J gave up 5 bases, with 2 bases separating them. CDR1 and CDR2 from the germline V gene are SGHNT and YYREEE (reference sequence).

Note on this clone: Within the sample, other DNA sequences also encode this same CDR3. The chain employs TRBV6-5 and TRBJ1-1; TRBD1 matches 7 bases. Germline V lookup: CDR1 MNHEY, CDR2 SVGAGI. The CDR3 has 12 residues. V lost 6 bases and J lost 6; bases outside the gene matches: 4. Here the CDR3 DNA reads TGTGCCAGCAGGCAGACAGGGTCTGAAGCTTTCTTT. Amino acids: CASRQTGSEAFF.

This chain uses TRBV7-8 with TRBJ1-3, with no clear D. V was clipped by 8 bases and J by 0 bases, with 11 bases between them. Germline loops: CDR1 SGHVS, CDR2 FQNEAQ. CDR3 size: 14 residues. The CDR3 here is CASSAGSSGNTIYF. DNA for the CDR3: TGTGCCAGCTCTGCGGGGAGCTCTGGAAACACCATATATTTT.

This chain uses TRBV7-9 with TRBJ2-5; TRBD1 is a possible D gene (5 bases). The CDR3 runs to 15 residues. The germline gives CDR1 SEHNR, CDR2 FQNEAQ (reference sequence). Trimming removed 1 base from V and 6 bases from J, with 15 bases in between. CDR3 region: CASSLGQGSVKTQYF. In nucleotides, the CDR3 is TGTGCCAGCAGCTTAGGGCAGGGTTCAGTAAAGACCCAGTACTTC.

This chain uses TRBV30 with TRBJ1-5, with a tentative D call TRBD1 (5 bases). Germline CDR1 reads GTSNPN; CDR2 reads SVGIG (reference sequence). Trimming pared 0 bases from V and 7 bases from J, leaving 13 bases between. This CDR3 comprises 14 residues. The CDR3 sequence: CAWSVRVGGQPQHF. Here the CDR3 DNA reads TGTGCCTGGAGTGTACGGGTGGGGGGACAGCCCCAGCATTTT.

V usage is TRBV7-2 and J usage is TRBJ2-3; 9 nucleotides match TRBD1. The V gene's germline CDR1 is SGHTA and CDR2 FQGNSA. Unmatched junction bases numbered 7, after V lost 3 bases and J lost 0 bases. CDR3 length equals 17 residues. The CDR3 nucleotides are TGTGCCAGCAGCTTCCGGGGCGGGACAGGGAGCACAGATACGCAGTATTTT. Its protein product is CASSFRGGTGSTDTQYF.

This chain uses TRBV2 with TRBJ1-3; tentative D call: TRBD1 (5 bases). V lost 6 bases and J lost 2, with 8 bases in between. CDR3 length: 13 residues. CDR1 is SNHLY, CDR2 FYNNEI, per germline. The DNA of the CDR3 is TGTGCCAGCAGCGGGGGTGCTGGAAACACCATATATTTT. This translates into CASSGGAGNTIYF.

The genes are TRBV6-2 or TRBV6-3 and TRBJ2-1, with 9 bases matching TRBD2. Germline V gene data show CDR1 as MNHEY and CDR2 as SVGEGT. V gave up 6 bases and J gave up 3 bases; unmatched junction bases: 12. This CDR3 is 17 amino acids long. The DNA for the CDR3 is TGTGCCAGCAGCGCCTTAATCAGCGGGGGGATCTACAATGAGCAGTTCTTC. This gives the protein CASSALISGGIYNEQFF.

The rearrangement links TRBV7-2 to TRBJ1-3; D ambiguous. V was cut by 0 bases and J by 0 bases, with 6 bases left in between. The CDR3 consists of 15 residues. Per germline, CDR1 SGHTA and CDR2 FQGNSA. The CDR3 DNA reads TGTGCCAGCAGCTTAGCCGGGTACTCTGGAAACACCATATATTTT. It encodes CASSLAGYSGNTIYF.

The chain joins TRBV29-1 to TRBJ2-3, with a tentative D call TRBD1 (7 bases). CDR3 size: 13 residues. Trimming left V 3 bases short and J 7 bases short, with 14 bases between. Looked up from germline, CDR1 is SQVTM and CDR2 is ANQGSEA. CDR3 nucleotides: TGCAGCGTTGAGGTACAGGGGAGGAATACGCAGTATTTT. Its protein is CSVEVQGRNTQYF.